This TCR beta chain was recovered during a study of OX40 agonist ivuxolimab in advanced cancers. Background on the study: Two patients with cutaneous melanoma and one with hepatocellular carcinoma, three in total, showed partial responses.

V dropped 5 bases and J dropped 5 bases, with 10 bases sitting between them. The CDR3 spans 12 residues. Germline V gene data show CDR1 as SGHVS and CDR2 as FNYEAQ. Some clones are missing from TCRdb's copy, which holds only in-frame ones; the method was immunoSEQ multiplex PCR. Among 80,000 to 90,000 clones listed, about 86% were seen once. The sequence came from an adult with an advanced solid tumor such as melanoma, head and neck, liver or kidney cancer. The chain joins TRBV7-6 to TRBJ2-7; tentatively, D is TRBD1 or TRBD2 (6 bases each). Here the sequenced sample was CD4+ or CD8+ T cells sorted from blood, taken in a trial of the OX40 agonist ivuxolimab. CDR3 nucleotide sequence: TGTGCCAGCAGCCCGAGGGGGGACGAGCAGTACTTC. Residues: CASSPRGDEQYF.